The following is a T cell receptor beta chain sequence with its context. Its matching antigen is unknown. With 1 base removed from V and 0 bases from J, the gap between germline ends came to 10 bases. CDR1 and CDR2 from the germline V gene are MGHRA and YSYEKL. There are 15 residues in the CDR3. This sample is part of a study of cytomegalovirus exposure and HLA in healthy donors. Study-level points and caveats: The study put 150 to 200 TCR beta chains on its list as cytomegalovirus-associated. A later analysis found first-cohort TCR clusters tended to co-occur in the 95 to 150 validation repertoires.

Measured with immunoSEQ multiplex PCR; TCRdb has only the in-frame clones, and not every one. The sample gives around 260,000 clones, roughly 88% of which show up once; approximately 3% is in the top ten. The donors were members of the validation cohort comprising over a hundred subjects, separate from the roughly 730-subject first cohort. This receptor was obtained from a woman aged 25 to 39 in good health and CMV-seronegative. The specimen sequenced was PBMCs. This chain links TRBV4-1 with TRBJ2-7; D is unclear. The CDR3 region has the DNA TGCGCCAGCAGCCAAGGTGACATGAGCTCCTACGAGCAGTACTTC. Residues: CASSQGDMSSYEQYF.